A single sample gave rise to the 29 T cell receptor beta chains below, sequenced in a study of cytomegalovirus exposure and HLA in healthy donors. This PCR relied on a set of 60 Vbeta primers and 13 Jbeta primers. Generated by immunoSEQ multiplex PCR, the TCRdb table keeps only in-frame clones and is missing some. The sample contains about 140,000 clones, about 70% of which appear only once. The source material was PBMCs. All receptors come from a male donor in good health and CMV-seronegative.

The chain is built from TRBV4-1 and TRBJ1-1, with D perhaps matching TRBD1 (6 bases). This CDR3 has 16 amino acids. Trimming removed 1 base at V and 5 bases at J, with 17 bases between. Per the germline V gene, CDR1 is MGHRA and CDR2 is YSYEKL. CDR3 amino acids: CASSQGSWGPVTEAFF. The CDR3 DNA reads as TGCGCCAGCAGCCAAGGATCGTGGGGGCCGGTGACTGAAGCTTTCTTT.

This chain uses TRBV28 with TRBJ1-1, with 7 bases fitting TRBD1. CDR3 length: 16 amino acids. Per the germline V gene, CDR1 is MDHEN and CDR2 is SYDVKM. The J segment lost 0 bases and the V segment lost 4 bases, leaving 8 bases of the junction unmatched. The CDR3 is CASSSSGQPMNTEAFF. In DNA, the CDR3 is TGTGCCAGCAGTTCCTCGGGACAGCCCATGAACACTGAAGCTTTCTTT.

The chain joins TRBV7-9 to TRBJ1-1; 10 bases map to TRBD1. Germline lookup yields CDR1 SEHNR and CDR2 FQNEAQ (reference sequence). V gave up 4 bases and J gave up 4 bases; unmatched junction bases: 3. The CDR3 is 14 residues long. The CDR3 is CASSSRTGGTEAFF. For the CDR3, the DNA is TGTGCCAGCAGCTCAAGGACAGGGGGCACTGAAGCTTTCTTT.

The V gene is TRBV19, the J gene TRBJ1-6; D is possibly TRBD1 (5 bases). With 5 bases removed from V and 7 bases from J, the gap between germline ends came to 9 bases. CDR1 and CDR2 (germline): LNHDA, SQIVND (reference sequence). The length of the CDR3 is 13 residues. CDR3 in amino acids: CASSADRNSPLHF. The CDR3 coding sequence is TGTGCCAGTAGTGCTGACAGAAATTCACCCCTCCACTTT.

The rearrangement joins TRBV19 to TRBJ2-1; TRBD2 matches at 7 bases. Looked up from germline, CDR1 is LNHDA and CDR2 is SQIVND (reference sequence). This CDR3 spans 15 amino acids. V was clipped by 3 bases and J by 8 bases; unmatched bases: 10. The CDR3 sequence: CASSIALGGVDEQFF. CDR3 nucleotides: TGTGCCAGTAGTATCGCGTTGGGAGGGGTGGATGAGCAGTTCTTC.

The chain carries TRBV28 and TRBJ1-2; D ambiguous. The CDR3 runs 11 residues. Looked up from germline, CDR1 is MDHEN and CDR2 is SYDVKM. V dropped 4 bases and J dropped 10 bases, with 10 bases sitting between them. The CDR3 DNA is TGTGCCAGCAGTTCTGGGAGGATCTACACCTTC. Translating gives CASSSGRIYTF.

This chain uses TRBV13 with TRBJ1-2, with D possibly matching TRBD1 (5 bases). Trimming cost V 5 bases and J 6 bases, with 25 bases left between them. CDR1 and CDR2 from the germline V gene are PRHDT and FYEKMQ (reference sequence). The CDR3 contains 17 residues. The CDR3 coding sequence is TGTGCCAGCAGCCTAAGGGTCGTTGGGGAAAGGGGCGATGGCTACACCTTC. As protein: CASSLRVVGERGDGYTF.

This clone was seen more than once but under ten times. V usage is TRBV10-3 and J usage is TRBJ1-5; 7 bases line up with TRBD1. In germline, CDR1 is ENHRY, CDR2 SYGVKD. J gave up 5 bases and V 10 bases, and 8 bases lay outside the gene matches. This CDR3 spans 13 amino acids. The DNA of the CDR3 is TGTGCCAACGGCAGGGGGTCCTATCAGCCCCAGCATTTT. Translating it yields CANGRGSYQPQHF.

This clone was counted a single time. This rearrangement joins TRBV18 to TRBJ2-7; TRBD1 agrees at 7 bases. Germline lookup yields CDR1 KGHSH and CDR2 LQKENI. The J segment lost 6 bases and the V segment lost 6 bases, leaving 11 bases of the junction unmatched. The CDR3 extends over 14 amino acids. For the CDR3, the DNA is TGTGCCAGCTCGATCGCCAGCGACAGGGCCGAGCAGTACTTC. Translation gives CASSIASDRAEQYF.

This chain uses TRBV4-1 with TRBJ1-2; D unclear. This CDR3 comprises 17 residues. V dropped 3 bases and J dropped 3 bases, with 20 bases sitting between them. The germline V gene encodes CDR1 MGHRA and CDR2 YSYEKL. This chain's CDR3 is CASSQSPAEAGDYGYTF. The DNA of the CDR3 is TGCGCCAGCAGCCAGTCTCCGGCGGAGGCGGGAGACTATGGCTACACCTTC.

V is TRBV7-2 and J is TRBJ2-5, with TRBD1 as a possible D gene (5 bases). Germline V gives CDR1 SGHTA, CDR2 FQGNSA. The CDR3 is 15 amino acids. V was trimmed by 5 bases and J by 2 bases, leaving 15 bases between them. The CDR3 region is CASSRSINRQETQYF. CDR3 bases: TGTGCCAGCAGCCGGAGTATTAACAGGCAAGAGACCCAGTACTTC.

The chain carries TRBV5-6 and TRBJ2-4, with 9 bases lining up with TRBD1. The V gene's germline CDR1 is SGHDT and CDR2 YYEEEE. The CDR3 totals 14 residues. The ends lost 3 bases at V and 9 bases at J; junction bases unmatched: 7. Written as DNA, the CDR3 is TGTGCCAGCAGCTCGGGACAGGGAGCCGGCATTCAGTACTTC. Amino acid sequence: CASSSGQGAGIQYF. The full variable domain, with the rest looked up from reference TRBV5-6 and TRBJ2-4, is DAGVTQSPTHLIKTRGQQVTLRCSPKSGHDTVSWYQQALGQGPQFIFQYYEEEERQRGNFPDRFSGHQFPNYSSELNVNALLLGDSALYLCASSSGQGAGIQYFGAGTRLSVL.

The chain joins TRBV27 to TRBJ1-2, with D unresolved. V shed 3 bases and J shed 3 bases, with 11 bases lying between them. Germline V gives CDR1 MNHEY, CDR2 SMNVEV (reference sequence). CDR3 size: 14 residues. The CDR3 protein is CASSLRAFDYGYTF. In DNA, the CDR3 is TGTGCCAGCAGTTTGAGGGCATTTGACTATGGCTACACCTTC.

The V and J genes are TRBV7-9 and TRBJ1-4, with D unclear. The germline V gene encodes CDR1 SEHNR and CDR2 FQNEAQ (reference sequence). Trimming removed 5 bases from V and 0 bases from J, with 10 bases in between. The CDR3 is made up of 15 amino acids. The CDR3 DNA follows: TGTGCCAGCAGCCCGAGATCTGCAACTAATGAAAAACTGTTTTTT. Its protein is CASSPRSATNEKLFF.

The chain has TRBV28 and TRBJ2-7, with 9 positions matching TRBD1. Germline trimming cut 6 bases from V and 8 bases from J; bases unmatched to any gene: 5. CDR1 is MDHEN and CDR2 is SYDVKM in the germline V gene. The CDR3 is made up of 12 amino acids. The CDR3 sequence: CASSLGQGKQYF. The CDR3 nucleotides are TGTGCCAGCAGCCTCGGACAGGGGAAGCAGTACTTC.

The chain has TRBV6-5 and TRBJ2-7; the match to TRBD1 covers 8 bases. This CDR3 contains 14 residues. CDR1 MNHEY and CDR2 SVGAGI come from the germline V gene. V dropped 5 bases and J dropped 2; count of bases not matched to a gene: 5. CDR3 residues: CASSRRQGPYEQYF. CDR3 in DNA: TGTGCCAGCAGTCGCCGACAGGGGCCCTACGAGCAGTACTTC.

This clone was found a few times. The chain carries TRBV5-8 and TRBJ2-3, with 10 positions matching TRBD2. Per germline, CDR1 SGHTS and CDR2 YDEGEE. After removal of 1 base from V and 6 bases from J, the junction contained 5 bases not matched to a gene. This CDR3 spans 15 amino acids. The chain's CDR3 is CASSLSGRALDTQYF. For the CDR3, the DNA is TGTGCCAGCAGCTTGAGCGGGAGGGCCCTCGATACGCAGTATTTT.

The chain employs TRBV19 and TRBJ1-1; no firm D call. V lost 3 bases to trimming and J lost 4 bases, with 12 bases between them. This CDR3 region has 14 residues. The V gene's germline CDR1 is LNHDA and CDR2 SQIVND (reference sequence). The CDR3 DNA reads as TGTGCCAGTAGTATTTCATATACGGGCACTGAAGCTTTCTTT. Encoded protein: CASSISYTGTEAFF.

CDR3 in amino acids: CATSRVPWGGSGVYGGTDTQYF. Here the CDR3 DNA reads TGTGCCACCAGCAGAGTTCCTTGGGGGGGTAGCGGGGTGTATGGCGGCACAGATACGCAGTATTTT. This chain uses TRBV15 with TRBJ2-3, with 8 bases aligning to TRBD2. With V trimmed by 1 base and J by 1 base, 22 bases remained unmatched. Germline values: CDR1 LNHNV, CDR2 YYDKDF (reference sequence). The CDR3 length is 22 residues.

The chain has TRBV6-5 and TRBJ1-5; possibly TRBD1 for D (5 bases). Per the germline V gene, CDR1 is MNHEY and CDR2 is SVGAGI. The CDR3 is 15 amino acids. V was shortened by 3 bases and J by 0 bases, with 9 bases between the two germline ends. CDR3 DNA sequence: TGTGCCAGCAGTTATGGGGGGGATAGCAATCAGCCCCAGCATTTT. It codes for CASSYGGDSNQPQHF.

The CDR3 here is CASGQTLGHSPLHF. DNA for the CDR3: TGTGCCAGCGGACAGACCTTGGGGCATTCACCCCTCCACTTT. This chain uses TRBV19 with TRBJ1-6, with D maybe TRBD1 (6 bases). The germline V gene has CDR1 LNHDA and CDR2 SQIVND (reference sequence). The CDR3 loop spans 14 amino acids. Trimming stripped 9 bases from V and 8 bases from J, with 17 bases between. Full variable domain (rest looked up from reference TRBV19 and TRBJ1-6): DGGITQSPKYLFRKEGQNVTLSCEQNLNHDAMYWYRQDPGQGLRLIYYSQIVNDFQKGDIAEGYSVSREKKESFPLTVTSAQKNPTAFYLCASGQTLGHSPLHFGNGTRLTVT.

V usage is TRBV2 and J usage is TRBJ1-5, with 11 bases identical to TRBD1. V trimming: 6 bases; J trimming: 5 bases; junction bases outside the gene matches: 6. Per the germline V gene, CDR1 is SNHLY and CDR2 is FYNNEI. This CDR3 is 15 amino acids long. The CDR3: CASRPGTGGYQPQHF. The DNA for the CDR3 is TGTGCCAGCAGACCCGGGACAGGGGGTTATCAGCCCCAGCATTTT.

This clone was seen only a few times. As DNA, the CDR3 is TGTGCCAGCTCACAGGGACAGACGAACACCGGGGAGCTGTTTTTT. Translated: CASSQGQTNTGELFF. The chain links TRBV18 to TRBJ2-2; TRBD1 matches at 7 bases. The J segment lost 0 bases and the V segment lost 4 bases, leaving 2 bases of the junction unmatched. This CDR3 spans 15 amino acids. Looked up from germline, CDR1 is KGHSH and CDR2 is LQKENI.

This sequence joins TRBV18 and TRBJ2-7; D perhaps matches TRBD1 (6 bases). Germline values: CDR1 KGHSH, CDR2 LQKENI. V was cut by 2 bases and J by 3 bases, with 11 bases left in between. CDR3 length equals 14 residues. Written as DNA, the CDR3 is TGTGCCAGCTCACCAAGGGACACACTCTACGAGCAGTACTTC. It codes for CASSPRDTLYEQYF.

This chain uses TRBV27 with TRBJ2-5; no reliable D call. The length of the CDR3 is 11 residues. Between the trimmed V and J ends, which lost 6 bases and 5 bases, there was a span of 7 bases. From germline, CDR1 is MNHEY and CDR2 SMNVEV (reference sequence). CDR3: CASRASETQYF. CDR3 coding DNA: TGTGCCAGCAGGGCTTCCGAGACCCAGTACTTC.

The rearrangement links TRBV28 to TRBJ2-7; TRBD2 matches 10 bases. Germline V gene sequence: CDR1 MDHEN, CDR2 SYDVKM. This CDR3 comprises 18 residues. V shed 1 base, J shed 2 bases, and the junction held 11 bases outside the gene matches. CDR3 region: CASSLSRMTSGYTYEQYF. The CDR3 DNA follows: TGTGCCAGCAGTTTATCCAGGATGACTAGCGGGTATACCTACGAGCAGTACTTC. The full variable domain, with the rest looked up from reference TRBV28 and TRBJ2-7, is DVKVTQSSRYLVKRTGEKVFLECVQDMDHENMFWYRQDPGLGLRLIYFSYDVKMKEKGDIPEGYSVSREKKERFSLILESASTNQTSMYLCASSLSRMTSGYTYEQYFGPGTRLTVT.

With respect to this clone: The junction does not match germline at one end; this may be a read error. The chain joins TRBV7-9 to TRBJ2-7, with 8 bases identical to TRBD2. CDR3 length: 17 amino acids. Germline V CDR1 and CDR2: SEHNR, FQNEAQ (reference sequence). Here the CDR3 DNA reads TGTTCCAGCAGCTTAGTTTCCGAGGCTAGCGGCGGGGGGGAGCAGTACTTC. This encodes CSSSLVSEASGGGEQYF.

The J gene is TRBJ1-1, the V gene TRBV5-6; TRBD1 aligns across 7 bases. CDR1 SGHDT and CDR2 YYEEEE come from the germline V gene. The V and J ends lost 2 bases and 0 bases, in that order; junction bases with no gene match: 4. The CDR3 runs 15 residues. The CDR3 is CASSLGTAMNTEAFF. The CDR3 nucleotides read TGTGCCAGCAGCTTAGGGACAGCGATGAACACTGAAGCTTTCTTT.

This chain links TRBV11-2 with TRBJ1-3; 12 nucleotides agree with TRBD1. Trimming cost V 1 base and J 3 bases; bases outside gene matches: 7. The CDR3 length is 18 residues. Germline CDR1 SGHAT, CDR2 FQNNGV. The CDR3 DNA reads TGTGCCAGCAGCTTAGTCCCCGGGACAGGGGGCTTTGGAAACACCATATATTTT. Encoded protein: CASSLVPGTGGFGNTIYF.